The source of this T cell receptor (beta chain) is a study of shared clonotypes between healthy human individuals. Whole-study context: Donors had three CD4 naive, three CD4 memory, two CD8 naive and one CD8 memory plate apiece.

Those who donated were healthy HIV-negative adults, with no recent acute infections or vaccinations reported. General observations from the study: Generally, naive subsets (rather than memory subsets) showed larger estimated richness. Limitation of the genetic and exposure-history diversity represented came from the few donors.

The table came from immunoSEQ multiplex PCR; TCRdb's copy has only in-frame clones and leaves some out. The sample lists more than 2,000,000 clones; over 85% were seen once. As concerns this clone: Its specificity is not known.

The trim removed 6 bases at V and 5 bases at J, leaving 9 bases unmatched. This CDR3 contains 14 residues. CDR1 is MNHEY and CDR2 is SMNVEV in the germline V gene (reference sequence). The receptor comes from a man between 18 and 35 years old in good health. Material for sequencing was naive CD4+ T cells sorted from blood. Subset noted: CD45RA+ positively selected. V usage is TRBV27 and J usage is TRBJ1-1, with 7 nucleotides matching TRBD1. DNA for the CDR3: TGTGCCAGCAGCATGGGACAGATCTCGACTGAAGCTTTCTTT. This codes for CASSMGQISTEAFF.